One sample yielded the 23 T cell receptor beta chains listed below, sequenced in a study of beta chain features in type 1 diabetes. The antigens of these receptors remain unknown. As every portion of the isolated RNA was reverse transcribed, the sequencing read expressed TCRB transcripts. Data came from immunoSEQ multiplex PCR; TCRdb stores just in-frame clones and leaves some out. The table shows under 850,000 clones, with roughly 12% occurring only once. Broader study findings: TCRB CDR3 length was moderately but significantly reduced in all four CD4+ subsets of Type 1 diabetes patients.

Sequencing was done on a sample of naive CD4+ T cells from blood. All receptors derive from a man younger than 35 with type 1 diabetes.

In this sample, this clone turned up a few times. V and J are TRBV30 and TRBJ1-2, with D perhaps TRBD1 (5 bases). CDR3 length equals 15 residues. Trimming removed 0 bases at V and 2 bases at J, with 13 bases between. In germline, CDR1 is GTSNPN, CDR2 SVGIG (reference sequence). The CDR3 DNA reads as TGTGCCTGGAGTGTACTGTCTGGGGCCAACTATGGCTACACCTTC. Translating it yields CAWSVLSGANYGYTF. Variable domain in full (rest from reference TRBV30 and TRBJ1-2): SQTIHQWPATLVQPVGSPLSLECTVEGTSNPNLYWYRQAAGRGLQLLFYSVGIGQISSEVPQNLSASRPQDRQFILSSKKLLLSDSGFYLCAWSVLSGANYGYTFGSGTRLTVV.

The rearrangement joins TRBV15 to TRBJ1-2; D not certain. The CDR3 is 15 residues long. V lost 0 bases and J 2 bases, leaving 10 bases between the germline ends. The germline V gene encodes CDR1 LNHNV and CDR2 YYDKDF (reference sequence). The CDR3 loop is CATSRDVTENYGYTF. CDR3 in DNA: TGTGCCACCAGCAGAGATGTAACAGAGAACTATGGCTACACCTTC.

This clone was seen a handful of times. Other DNA sequences within the sample encode an identical CDR3. The V and J genes are TRBV20-1 and TRBJ1-2, with a weak D call TRBD1 (6 bases). The germline V gene has CDR1 DFQATT and CDR2 SNEGSKA (reference sequence). V dropped 2 bases and J dropped 6 bases, with 7 bases sitting between them. CDR3 size: 11 residues. The CDR3 DNA follows: TGCAGTGCTAGAAAGGGGGATGGCTACACCTTC. This codes for CSARKGDGYTF.

Remarks on this clone: A junction boundary mismatches the germline segment, possibly from a read error. The chain uses TRBV7-7 and TRBJ2-7, with 8 bases lining up with TRBD2. Germline CDR1 SSHAT, CDR2 FNYEAQ (reference sequence). CDR3 size: 15 residues. The CDR3 region has the DNA TGTGCTAGCAGCCCCTCTTCGGGGGGGGCGGGCGAGCAGTACTTC. Translation: CASSPSSGGAGEQYF.

This clone has just a few counts. The rearrangement uses TRBV2 and TRBJ2-1; D is undetermined. CDR1 is SNHLY and CDR2 is FYNNEI in the germline V gene. Trimming stripped 4 bases from V and 0 bases from J, with 13 bases between. The CDR3 is 16 amino acids. Written as DNA, the CDR3 is TGTGCCAGCAGTGCCCGACTGCTGAGCTCCTACAATGAGCAGTTCTTC. This encodes CASSARLLSSYNEQFF.

This clone was seen only a few times. This sample also contains other DNA sequences that code for the same CDR3. The chain links TRBV2 to TRBJ2-5; D uncertain. This CDR3 is built from 12 residues. Looked up from germline, CDR1 is SNHLY and CDR2 is FYNNEI. V was shortened by 6 bases and J by 1 base, with 6 bases between the two germline ends. The CDR3 region is CASRWGQETQYF. CDR3 sequence (DNA): TGTGCCAGCAGGTGGGGCCAAGAGACCCAGTACTTC.

This rearrangement joins TRBV30 to TRBJ2-7; unclear D gene. V gave up 0 bases and J gave up 2 bases, with 5 bases separating them. CDR3 length: 12 amino acids. Germline V gene lookup returns CDR1 GTSNPN and CDR2 SVGIG (reference sequence). Here the CDR3 DNA reads TGTGCCTGGAGTGTAGACCCCTACGAGCAGTACTTC. Protein sequence: CAWSVDPYEQYF.

The sample holds a few counts of this clone. The CDR3 loop is CASSQSREGTEAFF. The DNA for the CDR3 is TGTGCCAGCAGCCAAAGCAGGGAGGGCACTGAAGCTTTCTTT. V is TRBV4-2 and J is TRBJ1-1; D might be TRBD1 (5 bases). Trimming took 2 bases from V and 4 from J, leaving 11 bases between them. CDR3 size: 14 residues. The germline CDR1 and CDR2 sequences are LGHNA and YNFKEQ.

The chain couples TRBV4-1 to TRBJ1-2; 7 nucleotides align to TRBD1. Per germline, CDR1 MGHRA and CDR2 YSYEKL. CDR3 length equals 14 residues. V was clipped by 0 bases and J by 10 bases; unmatched bases: 8. Here the CDR3 reads CASSQDHGTEYYTF. The CDR3 DNA reads as TGCGCCAGCAGCCAAGATCACGGGACAGAGTACTACACCTTC.

The rearrangement links TRBV11-2 to TRBJ1-1; D unclear. This CDR3 spans 15 amino acids. The ends were cut back, 1 base at V and 2 bases at J, with 11 bases in the middle. CDR1 and CDR2 from the germline V gene are SGHAT and FQNNGV. The CDR3 coding sequence is TGTGCCAGCAGCTTAGTGGGAACTCAAAACACTGAAGCTTTCTTT. Its protein product is CASSLVGTQNTEAFF.

V and J are TRBV30 and TRBJ2-1; 10 bases line up with TRBD2. Germline V lookup: CDR1 GTSNPN, CDR2 SVGIG (reference sequence). CDR3 length equals 15 residues. J was trimmed by 2 bases and V by 4 bases; bases with no gene match: 5. CDR3 nucleotides: TGTGCCTGGACCTTTAGCGGGGGGCCCTACAATGAGCAGTTCTTC. It yields the protein CAWTFSGGPYNEQFF. Using reference TRBV30 and TRBJ2-1 for the parts outside the CDR3, the full variable domain is SQTIHQWPATLVQPVGSPLSLECTVEGTSNPNLYWYRQAAGRGLQLLFYSVGIGQISSEVPQNLSASRPQDRQFILSSKKLLLSDSGFYLCAWTFSGGPYNEQFFGPGTRLTVL.

This chain uses TRBV27 with TRBJ2-4; 7 positions agree with TRBD1. Germline V gene data show CDR1 as MNHEY and CDR2 as SMNVEV (reference sequence). V was pared by 4 bases and J by 7 bases, with 7 bases of the junction left unmatched. There are 14 residues in the CDR3. The CDR3 loop reads CASSSGQFSNIQYF. In nucleotides, the CDR3 is TGTGCCAGCAGTTCGGGACAGTTTAGCAACATTCAGTACTTC.

This clone was seen a few times. This chain joins TRBV11-3 and TRBJ1-6, with D tentatively TRBD1 (5 bases). The CDR3 is made up of 15 amino acids. V lost 1 base to trimming and J lost 5 bases, with 9 bases between them. CDR1 and CDR2 from the germline V gene are SGHNT and YENEEA. The CDR3 DNA sequence: TGTGCCAGCAGCTTAGGGCAGGGCGATAATTCACCCCTCCACTTT. Residues: CASSLGQGDNSPLHF.

This clone was seen a few times. V is TRBV5-4 and J is TRBJ2-3, with 15 positions matching TRBD2. From germline, CDR1 is SGHNT and CDR2 YYREEE (reference sequence). The CDR3 has 16 amino acids. J gave up 4 bases and V 4 bases, and 4 bases lay outside the gene matches. In DNA form, the CDR3 reads TGTGCCAGCAGCCCTGGACTAGCGGGGGGGCCAGATACGCAGTATTTT. Translation gives CASSPGLAGGPDTQYF. Full variable domain (rest looked up from reference TRBV5-4 and TRBJ2-3): ETGVTQSPTHLIKTRGQQVTLRCSSQSGHNTVSWYQQALGQGPQFIFQYYREEENGRGNFPPRFSGLQFPNYSSELNVNALELDDSALYLCASSPGLAGGPDTQYFGPGTRLTVL.

This clone has just a few counts. The V gene is TRBV19, the J gene TRBJ2-2, with D possibly being TRBD2 (6 bases). V was clipped by 6 bases and J by 6 bases, with 11 bases between them. The CDR3 is 13 residues long. Germline V lookup: CDR1 LNHDA, CDR2 SQIVND (reference sequence). The CDR3 protein is CASSRGMAGELFF. The CDR3 nucleotides read TGTGCCAGTAGCCGGGGGATGGCCGGGGAGCTGTTTTTT.

The V gene is TRBV29-1, the J gene TRBJ2-3; 11 nucleotides align to TRBD2. CDR1 and CDR2 (germline): SQVTM, ANQGSEA. The CDR3 covers 14 residues. Trimming cost V 4 bases and J 4 bases; bases outside gene matches: 4. CDR3 amino acids: CSVVAGGKADTQYF. The CDR3 coding sequence is TGCAGCGTTGTAGCGGGGGGGAAGGCAGATACGCAGTATTTT.

The chain has TRBV6-5 and TRBJ2-7; a possible D gene is TRBD1 (6 bases). The V and J ends lost 6 bases and 3 bases respectively, with 18 bases between them. Germline V gene data show CDR1 as MNHEY and CDR2 as SVGAGI. The CDR3 has 15 amino acids. The chain's CDR3 is CASRRQEPTLYEQYF. As DNA, the CDR3 is TGTGCCAGCAGACGACAGGAACCGACCCTCTACGAGCAGTACTTC.

The count of this clone is one. This chain uses TRBV19 with TRBJ1-2; 10 nucleotides match TRBD1. There are 15 residues in the CDR3. Germline CDR1 is LNHDA and CDR2 is SQIVND (reference sequence). J was trimmed by 4 bases and V by 5 bases; bases with no gene match: 7. CDR3 sequence reads: CASSAPGQGTYGYTF. The CDR3 region has the DNA TGTGCCAGTAGTGCACCGGGACAGGGGACCTATGGCTACACCTTC.

CDR3 bases: TGTGCCAGCAGCGATGACAGGCCCCTGTTTTTT. This codes for CASSDDRPLFF. The V call is TRBV2, the J call TRBJ1-4; the D gene is possibly TRBD1 (6 bases). The ends were cut back, 6 bases at V and 14 bases at J, with 13 bases in the middle. Germline V gives CDR1 SNHLY, CDR2 FYNNEI. This CDR3 region has 11 residues.

This clone was seen a few times. V is TRBV29-1 and J is TRBJ1-1; D call uncertain. Per germline, CDR1 SQVTM and CDR2 ANQGSEA. With 0 bases removed from V and 11 bases from J, the gap between germline ends came to 16 bases. CDR3 length: 13 residues. The CDR3 reads CSVEDGQRVRAFF. The CDR3 DNA reads TGCAGCGTTGAAGATGGCCAGCGGGTTCGGGCTTTCTTT.

This chain connects TRBV30 to TRBJ2-5; maybe TRBD2 (6 bases). Germline values: CDR1 GTSNPN, CDR2 SVGIG (reference sequence). The CDR3 is 11 amino acids. V dropped 8 bases and J dropped 5 bases, with 12 bases sitting between them. CDR3 region: CARSAGETQYF. In DNA, the CDR3 is TGTGCCCGTAGCGCGGGGGAGACCCAGTACTTC.

J is TRBJ2-5 and V is TRBV4-2; weak D call: TRBD2 (5 bases). Germline V CDR1 and CDR2: LGHNA, YNFKEQ. V lost 1 base to trimming and J lost 7 bases, with 13 bases between them. There are 14 residues in the CDR3. The chain's CDR3 is CASSQVPGGGTQYF. DNA of the CDR3: TGTGCCAGCAGCCAAGTCCCAGGAGGCGGGACCCAGTACTTC.

The sample holds a few counts of this clone. The rearrangement uses TRBV10-2 and TRBJ2-1; TRBD1 matches at 7 bases. This CDR3 has 14 amino acids. V trimming: 3 bases; J trimming: 3 bases; junction bases outside the gene matches: 2. Germline V gene data show CDR1 as WSHSY and CDR2 as SAAADI. CDR3: CASSEGGYYNEQFF. In DNA form, the CDR3 reads TGCGCCAGCAGTGAAGGGGGCTACTACAATGAGCAGTTCTTC.